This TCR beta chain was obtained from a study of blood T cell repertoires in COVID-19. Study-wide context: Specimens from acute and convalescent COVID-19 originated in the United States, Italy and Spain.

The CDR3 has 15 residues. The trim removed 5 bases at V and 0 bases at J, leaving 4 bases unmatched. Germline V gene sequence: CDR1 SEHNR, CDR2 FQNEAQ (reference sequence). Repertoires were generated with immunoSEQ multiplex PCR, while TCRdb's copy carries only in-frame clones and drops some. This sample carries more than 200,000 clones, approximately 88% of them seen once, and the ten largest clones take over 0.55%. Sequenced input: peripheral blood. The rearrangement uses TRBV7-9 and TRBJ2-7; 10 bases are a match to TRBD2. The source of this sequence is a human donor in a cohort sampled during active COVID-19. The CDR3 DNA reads TGTGCCAGCAGCCCGAGCGGGAGGGTCTCCTACGAGCAGTACTTC. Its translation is CASSPSGRVSYEQYF.